Presented here are 13 T cell receptor beta chains from one specimen sequenced in a study of CD8 T cells in ankylosing spondylitis (TCRdb year 2017). Library preparation employed 5' RACE. For sequencing, an Illumina HiSeq 2500 was employed. TCRdb redid the processing of the public reads, applying fastp at Q25 and MiXCR, and retained in-frame beta chains. Under each unique CDR3 protein, matching rows form one entry showing the most common genes and DNA. In all, the sample holds roughly 180,000 distinct CDR3 sequences, and roughly 10% of those were seen once. The ten top clones hold about 15% of the sample. Sequences were obtained from blood, either unsorted or a sorted T cell fraction (not recorded which). These receptors originate from a female donor with ankylosing spondylitis or in good health (not recorded which).

The V and J genes are TRBV7-6 and TRBJ2-3; the match to TRBD2 covers 12 bases. CDR1 SGHVS and CDR2 FNYEAQ come from the germline V gene. The CDR3 consists of 15 residues. J was trimmed by 7 bases and V by 6 bases; bases with no gene match: 8. For the CDR3, the DNA is TGTGCCAGCAGTCCTACTAGCGGGAGGACGCATACGCAGTATTTT. It specifies CASSPTSGRTHTQYF.

This clonotype was counted ten times or more. The chain has TRBV9 and TRBJ2-1; 7 nucleotides align to TRBD2. Per germline, CDR1 SGDLS and CDR2 YYNGEE. CDR3 length: 15 residues. Trimming removed 0 bases from V and 3 bases from J; junction bases left unmatched: 3. In nucleotides, the CDR3 is TGTGCCAGCAGCGTAGCTAGCGGATTCTACAATGAGCAGTTCTTC. It specifies CASSVASGFYNEQFF. The full variable domain, its missing parts supplied by reference TRBV9 and TRBJ2-1, is DSGVTQTPKHLITATGQRVTLRCSPRSGDLSVYWYQQSLDQGLQFLIQYYNGEERAKGNILERFSAQQFPDLHSELNLSSLELGDSALYFCASSVASGFYNEQFFGPGTRLTVL.

There are a few counts of this clonotype. V gene TRBV2 combines with J gene TRBJ2-2; weak D call: TRBD2 (6 bases). The germline V gene has CDR1 SNHLY and CDR2 FYNNEI. V was clipped by 4 bases and J by 4 bases, with 13 bases between them. The CDR3 totals 15 residues. The CDR3 nucleotides are TGTGCCAGCAGTGGGGGGGTTCGGAGCACCGGGGAGCTGTTTTTT. Its protein product is CASSGGVRSTGELFF.

At least ten counts were recorded for this clonotype. The genes are TRBV7-8 and TRBJ2-3; the D gene is possibly TRBD1 (6 bases). This CDR3 is built from 14 residues. CDR1 and CDR2 from the germline V gene are SGHVS and FQNEAQ. Trimming left V 5 bases short and J 3 bases short, with 12 bases between. The CDR3 region is CASSPRQETDTQYF. The DNA of the CDR3 is TGTGCCAGCAGCCCCCGACAGGAGACAGATACGCAGTATTTT. The full variable domain, with the rest looked up from reference TRBV7-8 and TRBJ2-3, is GAGVSQSPRYKVAKRGQDVALRCDPISGHVSLFWYQQALGQGPEFLTYFQNEAQLDKSGLPSDRFFAERPEGSVSTLKIQRTQQEDSAVYLCASSPRQETDTQYFGPGTRLTVL.

This clonotype showed up many times. The rearrangement uses TRBV23-1 and TRBJ2-3; 13 positions agree with TRBD2. TRBV23-1 is sorted into the ORF group, with uncertain function. The V gene end was trimmed by 7 bases and the J gene end by 0 bases; junction bases not matched to a gene: 13. This CDR3 spans 19 amino acids. CDR3 nucleotides: TGCGCCAGCACCCAACCCCCTGGACTAGCGGGAGAGAGCACAGATACGCAGTATTTT. Protein: CASTQPPGLAGESTDTQYF.

V usage is TRBV9 and J usage is TRBJ2-3; 8 nucleotides align to TRBD2. This CDR3 comprises 15 residues. Germline CDR1 reads SGDLS; CDR2 reads YYNGEE. V trimming: 3 bases; J trimming: 1 base; junction bases outside the gene matches: 4. The CDR3 DNA sequence: TGTGCCAGCAGCGGCCACGGGGGGGGCACAGATACGCAGTATTTT. Its translation is CASSGHGGGTDTQYF.

The rearrangement uses TRBV5-4 and TRBJ2-3, with 9 bases matching TRBD2. The CDR3 covers 15 residues. Unmatched junction bases numbered 7, after V lost 0 bases and J lost 8 bases. Germline-derived CDR1 and CDR2 are SGHNT and YYREEE (reference sequence). The CDR3 loop is CASSLAAGGPITQYF. The CDR3, as DNA: TGTGCCAGCAGCTTGGCGGCGGGAGGGCCTATTACGCAGTATTTT.

This clonotype has a handful of counts. V and J are TRBV4-1 and TRBJ2-1; 8 bases agree with TRBD1. The J segment lost 7 bases and the V segment lost 2 bases, leaving 7 bases of the junction unmatched. Germline values: CDR1 MGHRA, CDR2 YSYEKL. This CDR3 is 15 amino acids long. DNA for the CDR3: TGCGCCAGCAGCCAATACAGGGGGTCGGGGAATGAGCAGTTCTTC. Amino acid sequence: CASSQYRGSGNEQFF.

This clonotype was counted a few times. The gene calls are TRBV13 and TRBJ2-1; 15 bases map to TRBD2. V trimming: 5 bases; J trimming: 7 bases; junction bases outside the gene matches: 12. This CDR3 contains 18 residues. CDR1 PRHDT and CDR2 FYEKMQ come from the germline V gene (reference sequence). This CDR3 reads CASSPHYPGLAGGNEQFF. DNA of the CDR3: TGTGCCAGCAGCCCACATTACCCGGGACTAGCGGGAGGTAATGAGCAGTTCTTC.

This clonotype was seen ten or more times. The gene calls are TRBV30 and TRBJ2-1, with a possible D match to TRBD1 (6 bases). The CDR3 extends over 12 amino acids. V was shortened by 4 bases and J by 10 bases, with 14 bases between the two germline ends. CDR1 and CDR2 from the germline V gene are GTSNPN and SVGIG (reference sequence). The CDR3 reads CAWKGDTPEQFF. The DNA for the CDR3 is TGTGCCTGGAAGGGGGACACCCCGGAGCAGTTCTTC.

The chain has TRBV6-2 or TRBV6-3 and TRBJ2-5; D may be TRBD2 (6 bases). Germline values: CDR1 MNHEY, CDR2 SVGEGT. Deletions cut 5 bases from V and 4 bases from J, with 20 bases between. This CDR3 comprises 16 residues. The DNA of the CDR3 is TGTGCCAGCAGTCAGGGAGGCGGAGACAGCCGAGAGACCCAGTACTTC. This sequence encodes CASSQGGGDSRETQYF.

This clonotype has only a few counts. V is TRBV6-1 and J is TRBJ2-5; no clear D gene. With 4 bases removed from V and 4 bases from J, the gap between germline ends came to 7 bases. The CDR3 has 12 residues. Per germline, CDR1 MNHNS and CDR2 SASEGT. In nucleotides, the CDR3 is TGTGCCAGCAGTGTGGATGGAGAGACCCAGTACTTC. It codes for CASSVDGETQYF.

The J gene is TRBJ1-1, the V gene TRBV21-1. TRBV21-1 is a pseudogene segment. This CDR3 region has 14 residues. CDR3 nucleotides: TGTGCCAGCATCCTCGGGGGGAGGGACACTGAAGCTTTCTTT. Its translation: CASILGGRDTEAFF.